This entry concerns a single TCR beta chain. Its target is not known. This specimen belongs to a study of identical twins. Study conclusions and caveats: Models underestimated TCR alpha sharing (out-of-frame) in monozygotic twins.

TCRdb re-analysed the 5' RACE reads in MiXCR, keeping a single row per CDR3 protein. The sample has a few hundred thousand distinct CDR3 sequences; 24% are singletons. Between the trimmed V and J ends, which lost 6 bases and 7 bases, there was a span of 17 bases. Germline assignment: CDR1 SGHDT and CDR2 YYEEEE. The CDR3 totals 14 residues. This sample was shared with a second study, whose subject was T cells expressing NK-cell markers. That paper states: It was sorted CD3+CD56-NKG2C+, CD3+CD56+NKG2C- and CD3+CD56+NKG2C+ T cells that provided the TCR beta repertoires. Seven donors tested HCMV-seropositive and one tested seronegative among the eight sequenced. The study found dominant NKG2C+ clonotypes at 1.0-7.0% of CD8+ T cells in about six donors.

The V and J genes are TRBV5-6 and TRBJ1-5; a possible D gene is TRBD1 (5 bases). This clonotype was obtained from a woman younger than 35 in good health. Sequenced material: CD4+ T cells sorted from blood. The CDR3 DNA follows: TGTGCCAGCATCTTTTTCGGGGGACGGCAGCCCCAGCATTTT. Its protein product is CASIFFGGRQPQHF. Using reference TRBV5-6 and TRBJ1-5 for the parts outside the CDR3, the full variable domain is DAGVTQSPTHLIKTRGQQVTLRCSPKSGHDTVSWYQQALGQGPQFIFQYYEEEERQRGNFPDRFSGHQFPNYSSELNVNALLLGDSALYLCASIFFGGRQPQHFGDGTRLSIL.